The 27 T cell receptor beta chains in this list originate from one sample, sequenced in a study of cytomegalovirus exposure and HLA in healthy donors. The PCR used 60 Vbeta and 13 Jbeta primers. Clones were read by immunoSEQ multiplex PCR, and TCRdb kept only the in-frame ones, dropping some. This sample carries about 200,000 clones, about 81% of them seen once, and the ten largest clones take around 6%. The sequencing input was PBMCs. Receptors were obtained from a middle-aged man in good health and CMV-seropositive.

CDR3: CASSLEGIGETQYF. CDR3 nucleotide sequence: TGCGCCAGCAGCTTGGAGGGGATCGGGGAGACCCAGTACTTC. The rearrangement uses TRBV5-1 and TRBJ2-5; tentative D call: TRBD1 (5 bases). Trimming left V 0 bases short and J 5 bases short, with 11 bases between. Germline values: CDR1 SGHRS, CDR2 YFSETQ. The CDR3 totals 14 residues.

The V gene is TRBV30, the J gene TRBJ2-1, with TRBD2 matching 8 bases. This CDR3 is built from 17 residues. Germline V CDR1 and CDR2: GTSNPN, SVGIG (reference sequence). With 1 base clipped from V and 3 bases from J, the junction kept 11 bases outside the gene matches. CDR3 protein: CAWSGREGGLVYNEQFF. CDR3 bases: TGTGCCTGGAGTGGCCGGGAGGGGGGACTGGTCTACAATGAGCAGTTCTTC.

The CDR3 nucleotides read TGTGCCAGCAGCTTAGGGCGGGGGGGGAGCTCTGGGGCCAACGTCCTGACTTTC. This sequence encodes CASSLGRGGSSGANVLTF. The chain carries TRBV7-8 and TRBJ2-6, with TRBD2 matching 9 bases. The length of the CDR3 is 18 residues. Germline CDR1 is SGHVS and CDR2 is FQNEAQ. V dropped 1 base and J dropped 0; count of bases not matched to a gene: 4.

This chain uses TRBV18 with TRBJ2-3, with TRBD2 matching 9 bases. With V trimmed by 2 bases and J by 0 bases, 3 bases remained unmatched. CDR1 and CDR2 (germline): KGHSH, LQKENI. There are 16 residues in the CDR3. CDR3 coding DNA: TGTGCCAGCTCACCAGGACTAGCGAGGAGCACAGATACGCAGTATTTT. Protein sequence: CASSPGLARSTDTQYF.

The chain links TRBV7-3 to TRBJ2-3, with a possible D match to TRBD1 (6 bases). Trimming removed 1 base at V and 5 bases at J, with 16 bases between. In germline, CDR1 is SGHTA, CDR2 FQGTGA. The CDR3 loop spans 16 amino acids. CDR3 DNA sequence: TGTGCCAGCAGCTTAAGGGGGCAGGGGTCGGTAGATACGCAGTATTTT. This gives the protein CASSLRGQGSVDTQYF. Full variable domain (outside the CDR3, taken from reference TRBV7-3 and TRBJ2-3): GAGVSQTPSNKVTEKGKYVELRCDPISGHTALYWYRQSLGQGPEFLIYFQGTGAADDSGLPNDRFFAVRPEGSVSTLKIQRTERGDSAVYLCASSLRGQGSVDTQYFGPGTRLTVL.

The chain uses TRBV9 and TRBJ2-3; the D gene is possibly TRBD1 (6 bases). The CDR3 extends over 16 amino acids. V lost 2 bases and J lost 0, with 13 bases in between. Looked up from germline, CDR1 is SGDLS and CDR2 is YYNGEE. The CDR3 DNA reads as TGTGCCAGCAGCGTCCTTGGACAGTACAGCACAGATACGCAGTATTTT. Its protein product is CASSVLGQYSTDTQYF.

The rearrangement joins TRBV5-1 to TRBJ2-1, with D maybe TRBD2 (6 bases). The CDR3 loop spans 15 amino acids. V was pared by 0 bases and J by 8 bases, with 15 bases between. The germline V gene has CDR1 SGHRS and CDR2 YFSETQ. The CDR3, as DNA: TGCGCCAGCAGCTTGGCCTCGGGAGATGGGGATGAGCAGTTCTTC. Amino acid sequence: CASSLASGDGDEQFF.

The gene calls are TRBV7-2 and TRBJ2-7; a possible D gene is TRBD2 (6 bases). The CDR3 is 14 residues long. From germline, CDR1 is SGHTA and CDR2 FQGNSA. The germline V and J ends were trimmed by 5 bases and 4 bases, with 15 bases remaining between them. CDR3 region: CASSRRDGSYEQYF. Written as DNA, the CDR3 is TGTGCCAGCAGCCGGCGGGACGGCAGTTACGAGCAGTACTTC.

This chain links TRBV5-5 with TRBJ2-7, with 7 positions matching TRBD2. Germline-derived CDR1 and CDR2 are SGHKS and YYEKEE (reference sequence). The V segment lost 3 bases and the J segment 6 bases; nucleotides outside the gene matches: 9. The CDR3 extends over 14 amino acids. The CDR3 region is CASSSPGREFEQYF. Here the CDR3 DNA reads TGTGCCAGCAGCTCCCCAGGGAGGGAGTTCGAGCAGTACTTC.

The chain uses TRBV4-1 and TRBJ1-4; 10 nucleotides line up with TRBD1. The CDR3 consists of 14 residues. Germline assignment: CDR1 MGHRA and CDR2 YSYEKL. After removal of 6 bases from V and 8 bases from J, the junction contained 6 bases not matched to a gene. The CDR3 DNA reads TGCGCCAGCAGTCGGGGACAGGGGTTCGAAAAACTGTTTTTT. Translation gives CASSRGQGFEKLFF.

This chain connects TRBV11-3 to TRBJ1-1, with TRBD1 matching over 9 bases. V dropped 4 bases and J dropped 4; count of bases not matched to a gene: 4. The germline V gene encodes CDR1 SGHNT and CDR2 YENEEA. This CDR3 has 14 residues. The CDR3 is CASSSGQGSTEAFF. The CDR3, as DNA: TGTGCCAGCAGCTCCGGACAGGGGTCCACTGAAGCTTTCTTT.

V usage is TRBV7-6 and J usage is TRBJ1-2; tentatively, D is TRBD1 (5 bases). There are 13 residues in the CDR3. CDR1 SGHVS and CDR2 FNYEAQ come from the germline V gene. Deletions cut 3 bases from V and 1 base from J, with 6 bases between. The CDR3 DNA reads TGTGCCAGCAGCTTCGGGGGTAACTATGGCTACACCTTC. Its translation: CASSFGGNYGYTF.

The chain combines TRBV7-9 with TRBJ2-2, with 13 bases lining up with TRBD2. The CDR3 has 16 residues. The germline V gene has CDR1 SEHNR and CDR2 FQNEAQ (reference sequence). J gave up 5 bases and V 6 bases, and 6 bases lay outside the gene matches. CDR3 region: CASSSGTSGITGELFF. The CDR3 DNA reads TGTGCCAGCAGTTCCGGGACTAGCGGGATTACCGGGGAGCTGTTTTTT.

The chain links TRBV19 to TRBJ2-1, with 10 positions matching TRBD2. CDR3 size: 14 residues. V trimming: 5 bases; J trimming: 9 bases; junction bases outside the gene matches: 7. The germline gives CDR1 LNHDA, CDR2 SQIVND (reference sequence). The chain's CDR3 is CASSVGLAALEQFF. The CDR3 DNA sequence: TGTGCCAGTAGTGTAGGACTAGCGGCTCTTGAGCAGTTCTTC.

V and J are TRBV29-1 and TRBJ1-1; D not certain. Germline V CDR1 and CDR2: SQVTM, ANQGSEA. V was pared by 3 bases and J by 3 bases, with 8 bases between. The CDR3 has 12 residues. The CDR3 is CSVEEGDTEAFF. The DNA for the CDR3 is TGCAGCGTTGAGGAGGGTGACACTGAAGCTTTCTTT.

This chain links TRBV5-6 with TRBJ2-1, with unresolved D. Germline CDR1 and CDR2: SGHDT and YYEEEE. The length of the CDR3 is 15 residues. Trimming removed 2 bases from V and 5 bases from J, with 14 bases in between. CDR3 in amino acids: CASSLDPPQDNEQFF. Written as DNA, the CDR3 is TGTGCCAGCAGCTTAGACCCCCCGCAGGACAATGAGCAGTTCTTC.

This clone was counted a single time. This sequence joins TRBV9 and TRBJ2-3; TRBD1 agrees at 8 bases. With 3 bases clipped from V and 3 bases from J, the junction kept 3 bases outside the gene matches. The germline CDR1 and CDR2 sequences are SGDLS and YYNGEE. The CDR3 totals 14 residues. CDR3 in amino acids: CASSGTGWTDTQYF. The CDR3 DNA is TGTGCCAGCAGCGGGACAGGGTGGACAGATACGCAGTATTTT.

The V gene is TRBV6-5, the J gene TRBJ1-1; tentatively, D is TRBD1 (6 bases). The CDR3 totals 14 residues. Germline V lookup: CDR1 MNHEY, CDR2 SVGAGI. Trimming left V 2 bases short and J 1 base short, with 8 bases between. The CDR3 loop reads CASSYTGRNTEAFF. In nucleotides, the CDR3 is TGTGCCAGCAGTTACACAGGGAGGAACACTGAAGCTTTCTTT.

This clone came up a few times. This chain joins TRBV7-9 and TRBJ2-5; D not certain. Germline assignment: CDR1 SEHNR and CDR2 FQNEAQ (reference sequence). V was shortened by 1 base and J by 1 base, with 10 bases between the two germline ends. CDR3 length equals 15 residues. The CDR3 region has the DNA TGTGCCAGCAGCTTAGTGTCCCCCGGCCAAGAGACCCAGTACTTC. This codes for CASSLVSPGQETQYF.

J is TRBJ2-2 and V is TRBV7-9; 7 bases are shared with TRBD1. J lost 0 bases, V lost 5 bases, and 9 bases had no gene match. Germline V gene sequence: CDR1 SEHNR, CDR2 FQNEAQ (reference sequence). CDR3 length: 17 residues. CDR3 nucleotide sequence: TGTGCCAGCAGCGCACTACGGGACAGCGCGAACACCGGGGAGCTGTTTTTT. Protein sequence: CASSALRDSANTGELFF.

This clone has a single count. The chain has TRBV5-1 and TRBJ2-5; D possibly corresponds to TRBD2 (5 bases). Germline CDR1 SGHRS, CDR2 YFSETQ. Deletions cut 4 bases from V and 1 base from J, with 20 bases between. The CDR3 is 17 residues long. CDR3 protein: CASSRAPLVGVQETQYF. CDR3 DNA: TGCGCCAGCAGCAGAGCGCCACTAGTTGGCGTCCAAGAGACCCAGTACTTC.

The chain is built from TRBV28 and TRBJ1-1; D possibly corresponds to TRBD1 (5 bases). V lost 3 bases and J lost 1, with 12 bases in between. Germline loops: CDR1 MDHEN, CDR2 SYDVKM. The CDR3 runs 15 residues. The CDR3 nucleotides read TGTGCCAGCAGTTTCCCCGACAGATGGAACACTGAAGCTTTCTTT. It is translated as CASSFPDRWNTEAFF.

The chain recombines TRBV6-6 with TRBJ2-5; TRBD1 matches at 8 bases. V was pared by 0 bases and J by 6 bases, with 3 bases of the junction left unmatched. The CDR3 is made up of 14 amino acids. Germline V CDR1 and CDR2: MNHNY, SVGAGI (reference sequence). CDR3 DNA: TGTGCCAGCAGTTACTCTGGACAGGGTCAGACCCAGTACTTC. Its protein product is CASSYSGQGQTQYF.

This chain links TRBV5-1 with TRBJ1-1; D perhaps matches TRBD1 (6 bases). V was shortened by 4 bases and J by 5 bases, with 15 bases between the two germline ends. The germline CDR1 and CDR2 sequences are SGHRS and YFSETQ. CDR3 size: 14 residues. CDR3 sequence reads: CASSQSTGTTEAFF. DNA of the CDR3: TGCGCCAGCAGCCAATCGACAGGAACGACTGAAGCTTTCTTT.

The V gene is TRBV5-1, the J gene TRBJ2-1; 11 positions agree with TRBD2. Germline-derived CDR1 and CDR2 are SGHRS and YFSETQ. The CDR3 runs to 15 residues. V shed 4 bases, J shed 8 bases, and the junction held 8 bases outside the gene matches. The CDR3 protein is CASSVLAGAGDEQFF. The DNA for the CDR3 is TGCGCCAGCAGCGTACTAGCGGGAGCAGGGGATGAGCAGTTCTTC. Supplemented by reference TRBV5-1 and TRBJ2-1, the full variable domain reads KAGVTQTPRYLIKTRGQQVTLSCSPISGHRSVSWYQQTPGQGLQFLFEYFSETQRNKGNFPGRFSGRQFSNSRSEMNVSTLELGDSALYLCASSVLAGAGDEQFFGPGTRLTVL.

The chain employs TRBV19 and TRBJ1-1; D call uncertain. The V end lost 3 bases, the J end lost 5 bases, and 10 bases lay between the germline ends. Germline CDR1 and CDR2: LNHDA and SQIVND (reference sequence). The CDR3 totals 13 residues. CDR3 nucleotide sequence: TGTGCCAGTAGTATTTCTACGTGGACTGAAGCTTTCTTT. Translated, it gives CASSISTWTEAFF.

The rearrangement joins TRBV5-1 to TRBJ2-7; maybe TRBD1 (6 bases). CDR1 is SGHRS, CDR2 YFSETQ, per germline. Trimming left V 10 bases short and J 2 bases short, with 19 bases between. The CDR3 totals 14 residues. The CDR3 nucleotides are TGCGCCGGGGCAAACAGGGATTTCGCCTACGAGCAGTACGTC. Its protein product is CAGANRDFAYEQYV.